The next 27 T cell receptor beta chains were all read from a single sample in a study of preoperative IRX-2 immunotherapy in early breast cancer (dated by TCRdb to about 2019). Interpreted using the paper, the treatment or condition label stands for: preoperative locoregional IRX-2 cytokine immunotherapy. The library was prepared using the immunoSEQ multiplex PCR assay. The clones in this table, taken by TCRdb from immuneACCESS, are in-frame only. Not every clone is retained; where verified, under half of the shortfall comes from an unresolved V gene, and the cause of the rest is unknown. The sample yields fewer than 40,000 clones; roughly 86% were counted once. The ten top clones hold about 1.6% of the sample. The sequenced sample was tumor tissue, obtained after IRX-2 immunotherapy. These receptors originate from a human donor with breast cancer.

The J gene is TRBJ2-5, the V gene TRBV19; tentatively, D is TRBD1 or TRBD2 (5 bases each). Germline V lookup: CDR1 LNHDA, CDR2 SQIVND (reference sequence). This CDR3 region has 15 residues. With 1 base removed from V and 5 bases from J, the gap between germline ends came to 14 bases. The CDR3 region is CASSIGAGSRETQYF. Here the CDR3 DNA reads TGTGCCAGTAGTATAGGCGCAGGGAGCAGGGAGACCCAGTACTTC.

This clone was picked up one time. The J gene is TRBJ2-2, the V gene TRBV6-8, with D possibly matching TRBD2 (6 bases). Trimming shortened V by 7 bases and J by 2 bases, and 11 bases separated the two germline ends. This CDR3 contains 14 residues. Germline CDR1 is MNHGY and CDR2 is SAAAGT. The CDR3 sequence: CASMPGLNTGELFF. CDR3 DNA: TGTGCCAGCATGCCGGGACTCAACACCGGGGAGCTGTTTTTT.

The chain uses TRBV28 and TRBJ2-4, with D possibly matching TRBD1 (6 bases). With 5 bases removed from V and 1 base from J, the gap between germline ends came to 9 bases. The CDR3 runs 14 residues. CDR1 is MDHEN and CDR2 is SYDVKM in the germline V gene. CDR3 residues: CASSPDRAKNIQYF. In nucleotides, the CDR3 is TGTGCCAGCAGTCCTGACAGGGCCAAAAACATTCAGTACTTC.

The chain joins TRBV19 to TRBJ1-1; D remains ambiguous. The V gene lost 7 bases and the J gene lost 11 bases, with 23 bases spanning the gap. Germline CDR1 LNHDA, CDR2 SQIVND (reference sequence). The CDR3 is made up of 14 amino acids. The CDR3 is CASTPTPARVHAFF. CDR3 coding DNA: TGTGCCAGTACCCCTACCCCGGCGAGGGTTCATGCTTTCTTT.

The chain joins TRBV6-8 to TRBJ2-7, with D tentatively TRBD2 (5 bases). V shed 2 bases and J shed 2 bases, with 7 bases lying between them. This CDR3 has 13 amino acids. CDR1 MNHGY and CDR2 SAAAGT come from the germline V gene. CDR3 nucleotides: TGTGCCAGCAGTTACCTAGCTACCTACGAGCAGTACGTC. Protein sequence: CASSYLATYEQYV.

The rearrangement joins TRBV6-8 to TRBJ1-3, with D maybe TRBD1 (5 bases). The CDR3 totals 13 residues. From germline, CDR1 is MNHGY and CDR2 SAAAGT. The CDR3 region has the DNA TGTGCTACCCGCCCCGCCGCAGGGAACACCATATATTTT. Translating gives CATRPAAGNTIYF.

V gene TRBV19 combines with J gene TRBJ2-6; D perhaps matches TRBD1 (5 bases). This CDR3 is built from 14 residues. Trimming pared 8 bases from V and 4 bases from J, leaving 12 bases between. CDR1 is LNHDA and CDR2 is SQIVND in the germline V gene (reference sequence). CDR3 residues: CASCRVQGANVLTF. For the CDR3, the DNA is TGTGCCAGTTGCAGGGTTCAAGGGGCCAACGTCCTGACTTTC. The variable domain in full, with the rest retrieved from reference TRBV19 and TRBJ2-6, is DGGITQSPKYLFRKEGQNVTLSCEQNLNHDAMYWYRQDPGQGLRLIYYSQIVNDFQKGDIAEGYSVSREKKESFPLTVTSAQKNPTAFYLCASCRVQGANVLTFGAGSRLTVL.

The V call is TRBV18, the J call TRBJ1-2, with D possibly being TRBD1 (5 bases). CDR3 length: 16 residues. Germline CDR1 KGHSH, CDR2 LQKENI. Trimming removed 1 base from V and 6 bases from J, with 18 bases in between. The CDR3 bases are TGTGCCAGCTCACCACAGGGGCCGGTTACGGGAGATGGCTACACCTTC. Translated: CASSPQGPVTGDGYTF.

V is TRBV11-3 and J is TRBJ2-3; 7 bases map to TRBD1. The J segment lost 0 bases and the V segment lost 4 bases, leaving 4 bases of the junction unmatched. The CDR3 consists of 15 residues. From germline, CDR1 is SGHNT and CDR2 YENEEA. CDR3 region: CASSSTGVSTDTQYF. The CDR3 DNA sequence: TGTGCCAGCAGCTCTACAGGGGTTAGCACAGATACGCAGTATTTT.

This clone showed up just once. Mismatch with germline at one junction end may stem from a read error. V and J are TRBV6-8 and TRBJ2-1; the match to TRBD2 covers 13 bases. Germline CDR1 and CDR2: MNHGY and SAAAGT. The CDR3 totals 15 residues. The CDR3 loop reads CATSVTSGGYNEQFF. The CDR3 region has the DNA TGTGCCACCAGTGTGACTAGCGGGGGGTACAATGAGCAGTTCTTC.

This clone was seen a handful of times. The CDR3 region is CASSLSGTSYNEQFF. The CDR3 DNA reads as TGTGCCAGCAGCTTATCAGGGACTTCGTACAATGAGCAGTTCTTC. V gene TRBV11-3 combines with J gene TRBJ2-1, with D perhaps TRBD2 (6 bases). Germline loops: CDR1 SGHNT, CDR2 YENEEA. The CDR3 is made up of 15 amino acids. The V end lost 2 bases, the J end lost 4 bases, and 12 bases lay between the germline ends. Using reference TRBV11-3 and TRBJ2-1 for the parts outside the CDR3, the full variable domain is EAGVVQSPRYKIIEKKQPVAFWCNPISGHNTLYWYLQNLGQGPELLIRYENEEAVDDSQLPKDRFSAERLKGVDSTLKIQPAELGDSAVYLCASSLSGTSYNEQFFGPGTRLTVL.

V usage is TRBV7-5 and J usage is TRBJ1-3. TRBV7-5 is shown as a pseudogene. The CDR3 spans 14 residues. In nucleotides, the CDR3 is TGTGCCAGCAGCTATCCGGGAAGCGGAAACACCATATATTTT. Translating gives CASSYPGSGNTIYF.

This clone was recorded a few times. V is TRBV11-3 and J is TRBJ2-1; 9 bases align to TRBD2. The CDR3 contains 16 residues. Germline trimming cut 6 bases from V and 9 bases from J; bases unmatched to any gene: 15. Germline CDR1 and CDR2: SGHNT and YENEEA. CDR3 region: CASRRAGTSLGGEQFF. The CDR3 DNA sequence: TGTGCCAGCAGACGCGCTGGGACTAGCTTAGGTGGTGAGCAGTTCTTC.

The CDR3 sequence: CASSGTTSRSDTQYF. DNA of the CDR3: TGCGCCAGCAGCGGAACGACGAGTAGGTCAGATACGCAGTATTTT. V and J are TRBV5-1 and TRBJ2-3; D is ambiguous. The germline gives CDR1 SGHRS, CDR2 YFSETQ. The CDR3 runs to 15 residues. V was pared by 4 bases and J by 4 bases, with 16 bases between.

This chain joins TRBV28 and TRBJ1-5; maybe TRBD1 (6 bases). CDR3 length: 15 amino acids. Trimming removed 2 bases at V and 4 bases at J, with 12 bases between. The germline CDR1 and CDR2 sequences are MDHEN and SYDVKM. The CDR3 nucleotides are TGTGCCAGCAGTTTAAGCACAGGGAAGAATCAGCCCCAGCATTTT. This gives the protein CASSLSTGKNQPQHF.

This clone was found once. The rearrangement joins TRBV19 to TRBJ2-2; a weak D match, TRBD1 (6 bases). Per germline, CDR1 LNHDA and CDR2 SQIVND (reference sequence). V dropped 7 bases and J dropped 4 bases, with 19 bases sitting between them. The CDR3 totals 16 residues. The CDR3 spells CASTTFLRGSTGELFF. The CDR3 coding sequence is TGTGCCAGTACTACTTTCCTGAGGGGGAGCACCGGGGAGCTGTTTTTT.

The CDR3 loop reads CASSPGVSTNYGYTF. The CDR3 region has the DNA TGTGCCAGCAGCCCTGGGGTCAGCACTAACTATGGCTACACCTTC. V usage is TRBV11-3 and J usage is TRBJ1-2; the D is unclear. The length of the CDR3 is 15 residues. V lost 5 bases, J lost 0 bases, and 13 bases lay in between. Per germline, CDR1 SGHNT and CDR2 YENEEA.

This sequence joins TRBV7-6 and TRBJ2-2, with 7 bases matching TRBD1. Germline CDR1 and CDR2: SGHVS and FNYEAQ. V was pared by 5 bases and J by 2 bases, with 8 bases of the junction left unmatched. The CDR3 loop spans 16 amino acids. In DNA, the CDR3 is TGTGCCAGCAGCCCCACCGGGACAGTTAACACCGGGGAGCTGTTTTTT. Its translation is CASSPTGTVNTGELFF.

This chain joins TRBV5-1 and TRBJ2-1; D call uncertain. V lost 4 bases and J 8 bases, leaving 19 bases between the germline ends. Germline V CDR1 and CDR2: SGHRS, YFSETQ. The CDR3 is made up of 15 amino acids. CDR3 amino acids: CASSRTVLVLDEQFF. CDR3 coding DNA: TGCGCCAGCAGCCGAACGGTTTTAGTTCTCGATGAGCAGTTCTTC.

This chain uses TRBV19 with TRBJ1-3; weak D call: TRBD1 (6 bases). CDR3 size: 15 residues. Germline CDR1 and CDR2: LNHDA and SQIVND (reference sequence). Trimming pared 5 bases from V and 2 bases from J, leaving 13 bases between. The CDR3 region has the DNA TGTGCCAGTAGTGGTCAGGGGCTTCCTGGAAACACCATATATTTT. Residues: CASSGQGLPGNTIYF. The whole variable domain, remainder taken from reference TRBV19 and TRBJ1-3, is DGGITQSPKYLFRKEGQNVTLSCEQNLNHDAMYWYRQDPGQGLRLIYYSQIVNDFQKGDIAEGYSVSREKKESFPLTVTSAQKNPTAFYLCASSGQGLPGNTIYFGEGSWLTVV.

DNA for the CDR3: TGTGCCAGCAGGGGGGGGGCAGGGCTTCAGCCCCAGCATTTT. Protein product: CASRGGAGLQPQHF. The rearrangement joins TRBV6-8 to TRBJ1-5; D might be TRBD1 (6 bases). V was clipped by 6 bases and J by 6 bases, with 15 bases between them. CDR1 is MNHGY, CDR2 SAAAGT, per germline. The CDR3 covers 14 residues.

The J gene is TRBJ2-7, the V gene TRBV6-8, with 7 nucleotides matching TRBD2. V was pared by 8 bases and J by 5 bases, with 21 bases of the junction left unmatched. Germline V gives CDR1 MNHGY, CDR2 SAAAGT. The length of the CDR3 is 17 residues. CDR3 sequence: CASPSTPGGAGVDEQYF. CDR3 DNA: TGTGCCAGCCCCTCAACCCCAGGTGGTGCGGGAGTCGACGAGCAGTACTTC.

This chain connects TRBV23-1 to TRBJ1-5; D gene uncertain. TRBV23-1 belongs to the ORF category, with a function that is uncertain. This CDR3 has 14 residues. Trimming left V 6 bases short and J 0 bases short, with 9 bases between. Written as DNA, the CDR3 is TGCGCCAGCAGCCAAGACACTAGCAATCAGCCCCAGCATTTT. It encodes CASSQDTSNQPQHF.

The chain links TRBV28 to TRBJ1-1; the D is unclear. Per the germline V gene, CDR1 is MDHEN and CDR2 is SYDVKM. V gave up 7 bases and J gave up 1 base, with 10 bases separating them. The CDR3 is 13 amino acids. CDR3 DNA sequence: TGTGCCAGCACACGGGGATCGAACACTGAAGCTTTCTTT. It yields the protein CASTRGSNTEAFF.

The chain joins TRBV7-7 to TRBJ1-5; D gene unclear. Trimming stripped 5 bases from V and 0 bases from J, with 11 bases between. The CDR3 runs 15 residues. Germline values: CDR1 SSHAT, CDR2 FNYEAQ (reference sequence). The chain's CDR3 is CASSQVGTSNQPQHF. CDR3 bases: TGTGCCAGCAGCCAGGTCGGCACTAGCAATCAGCCCCAGCATTTT.

This chain joins TRBV28 and TRBJ2-1, with D unclear. CDR1 MDHEN and CDR2 SYDVKM come from the germline V gene. V lost 5 bases and J lost 4, with 6 bases in between. The CDR3 extends over 12 amino acids. CDR3 sequence (DNA): TGTGCCAGCAGTCTCATATACAATGAGCAGTTCTTC. This encodes CASSLIYNEQFF.

This sequence joins TRBV6-8 and TRBJ2-1, with 9 bases fitting TRBD2. With V trimmed by 10 bases and J by 0 bases, 1 base remained unmatched. This CDR3 is built from 13 residues. Germline-derived CDR1 and CDR2 are MNHGY and SAAAGT. The CDR3 here is CATSGTSYNEQFF. CDR3 in DNA: TGTGCCACTAGCGGGACCTCCTACAATGAGCAGTTCTTC.